The 19 T cell receptor beta chains given below trace back to one sample, sequenced in a study of cytomegalovirus exposure and HLA in healthy donors. This PCR relied on a set of 60 Vbeta primers and 13 Jbeta primers. Profiled with immunoSEQ multiplex PCR; TCRdb holds only in-frame clones, not every one. The sample lists approximately 200,000 clones, under 85% seen once, with 1.6% in the top ten. What was sequenced was PBMCs. The receptor set was obtained from a woman between 18 and 30 years old in good health and CMV-seronegative.

The V and J genes are TRBV29-1 and TRBJ2-7; D perhaps matches TRBD1 (6 bases). Looked up from germline, CDR1 is SQVTM and CDR2 is ANQGSEA. CDR3 size: 15 residues. Deletions cut 7 bases from V and 6 bases from J, with 25 bases between. The CDR3 DNA sequence: TGCAGCGCTGAGCTATTGGGAAGGCAAGGGGGCGAGCAGTACTTC. The encoded protein is CSAELLGRQGGEQYF.

Note on this clone: Mismatch with germline at one junction end may stem from a read error. The J gene is TRBJ1-5, the V gene TRBV7-9, with 9 bases that match TRBD1. In germline, CDR1 is SEHNR, CDR2 FQNEAQ (reference sequence). There are 16 residues in the CDR3. This chain's CDR3 is CSSSFEQGAGNQPQHF. CDR3 coding DNA: TGTTCCAGCAGCTTCGAACAGGGGGCGGGGAATCAGCCCCAGCATTTT.

As regards this clone: A read error may account for a junction end that differs from germline. The rearrangement uses TRBV4-1 and TRBJ1-1; the D is unclear. CDR1 MGHRA and CDR2 YSYEKL come from the germline V gene. This CDR3 is 13 amino acids long. The CDR3 DNA follows: TGCGCCAGCAGCCACTCCTCAATGGACCCTGGGAGCTTT. Amino acids: CASSHSSMDPGSF.

The chain couples TRBV6-6 to TRBJ1-2; 12 nucleotides line up with TRBD1. The CDR3 extends over 14 amino acids. Germline V gene data show CDR1 as MNHNY and CDR2 as SVGAGI (reference sequence). V was pared by 7 bases and J by 8 bases, with 8 bases of the junction left unmatched. The CDR3 sequence: CASKNSGTGGGYTF. The CDR3 bases are TGTGCCAGCAAAAACTCCGGGACAGGGGGCGGCTACACCTTC.

The chain links TRBV10-2 to TRBJ1-6; 7 positions match TRBD1. V shed 0 bases, J shed 4 bases, and the junction held 3 bases outside the gene matches. The CDR3 runs 16 residues. Germline V gene data show CDR1 as WSHSY and CDR2 as SAAADI. In nucleotides, the CDR3 is TGCGCCAGCAGTGAGTCTGGACAGGAATATAATTCACCCCTCCACTTT. It is translated as CASSESGQEYNSPLHF.

V usage is TRBV7-2 and J usage is TRBJ1-1; D call uncertain. CDR1 and CDR2 (germline): SGHTA, FQGNSA. V was shortened by 1 base and J by 1 base, with 7 bases between the two germline ends. This CDR3 has 14 residues. This CDR3 reads CASSLVTGNTEAFF. The CDR3 coding sequence is TGTGCCAGCAGCTTAGTGACGGGGAACACTGAAGCTTTCTTT.

The chain carries TRBV7-8 and TRBJ1-2, with D perhaps matching TRBD1 (6 bases). The CDR3 sequence is 18 residues long. CDR1 SGHVS and CDR2 FQNEAQ come from the germline V gene. Trimming shortened V by 5 bases and J by 4 bases, and 26 bases separated the two germline ends. CDR3 nucleotides: TGTGCCAGCAGCCAAGGTAGGGACAAGGCCCACCGACTCTATGGCTACACCTTC. It yields the protein CASSQGRDKAHRLYGYTF.

Worth noting for this clone: The CDR3 end shows no conserved phenylalanine or tryptophan, and so a read error is likely. V is TRBV28 and J is TRBJ1-2, with D possibly TRBD1 on 6 matching bases. Germline-derived CDR1 and CDR2 are MDHEN and SYDVKM. The V end lost 6 bases, the J end lost 3 bases, and 11 bases lay between the germline ends. The CDR3 consists of 13 residues. CDR3 sequence: CASSGQIDYGYTS. In nucleotides, the CDR3 is TGTGCCAGCAGCGGACAGATCGACTATGGCTACACCTCC.

The chain links TRBV25-1 to TRBJ2-7, with 10 nucleotides matching TRBD1. V lost 3 bases to trimming and J lost 5 bases; unmatched junction nucleotides: 10. CDR3 size: 16 residues. CDR1 and CDR2 (germline): MGHDK, SYGVNS. The CDR3 loop is CASSELAGTGVHEQYF. CDR3 DNA: TGTGCCAGCAGTGAGCTCGCCGGGACAGGGGTCCACGAGCAGTACTTC.

This chain connects TRBV7-3 to TRBJ2-5; 9 bases map to TRBD2. Germline V gene sequence: CDR1 SGHTA, CDR2 FQGTGA. This CDR3 spans 17 amino acids. Trimming took 1 base from V and 2 from J; bases not matched to a gene: 8. CDR3 DNA sequence: TGTGCCAGCAGCTTAATCCCAGCGGGGGGCCAACAAGAGACCCAGTACTTC. Translating gives CASSLIPAGGQQETQYF.

This chain connects TRBV25-1 to TRBJ1-4; D is possibly TRBD1 (5 bases). Germline CDR1 MGHDK, CDR2 SYGVNS. This CDR3 spans 15 amino acids. V was cut by 5 bases and J by 8 bases, with 18 bases left in between. The CDR3 DNA reads as TGTGCCAGCAGTCGGGGAGGGGATGGAGGCGAAAAACTGTTTTTT. Translated, it gives CASSRGGDGGEKLFF.

This sequence joins TRBV2 and TRBJ1-6; D remains ambiguous. Germline V lookup: CDR1 SNHLY, CDR2 FYNNEI. Trimming removed 0 bases from V and 11 bases from J, with 8 bases in between. The CDR3 has 13 residues. The DNA of the CDR3 is TGTGCCAGCAGTGAAGCGCGATTCCCACCCCTCCACTTT. This translates into CASSEARFPPLHF. Variable domain in full (rest from reference TRBV2 and TRBJ1-6): EPEVTQTPSHQVTQMGQEVILRCVPISNHLYFYWYRQILGQKVEFLVSFYNNEISEKSEIFDDQFSVERPDGSNFTLKIRSTKLEDSAMYFCASSEARFPPLHFGNGTRLTVT.

The V gene is TRBV5-1, the J gene TRBJ2-5, with 7 bases identical to TRBD2. V gave up 5 bases and J gave up 1 base; unmatched junction bases: 5. The CDR3 runs 14 residues. Germline CDR1 is SGHRS and CDR2 is YFSETQ. The CDR3 loop is CASSRASGQETQYF. The CDR3 coding sequence is TGCGCCAGCAGTCGGGCTAGCGGCCAAGAGACCCAGTACTTC.

This clone occurred once. This chain connects TRBV7-2 to TRBJ1-2, with TRBD1 identical over 9 bases. V lost 4 bases to trimming and J lost 8 bases; unmatched junction nucleotides: 14. CDR1 and CDR2 (germline): SGHTA, FQGNSA. This CDR3 contains 16 residues. CDR3 DNA: TGTGCCAGCAGCTACTCACAGGGGGCGGGCTCGGGGGGCTACACCTTC. Protein: CASSYSQGAGSGGYTF.

The chain combines TRBV27 with TRBJ2-3, with D perhaps TRBD2 (6 bases). Germline V CDR1 and CDR2: MNHEY, SMNVEV (reference sequence). Trimming shortened V by 0 bases and J by 2 bases, and 9 bases separated the two germline ends. The CDR3 sequence is 15 residues long. In DNA, the CDR3 is TGTGCCAGCAGTTTATCCCCGGGAGTCACAGATACGCAGTATTTT. It codes for CASSLSPGVTDTQYF.

The chain uses TRBV7-3 and TRBJ2-1, with 7 nucleotides matching TRBD2. Germline CDR1 is SGHTA and CDR2 is FQGTGA. V lost 1 base and J lost 7; bases outside the gene matches: 4. This CDR3 is built from 14 residues. The CDR3 DNA reads as TGTGCCAGCAGCTTAAAAGGCGGGGGAAATGAGCAGTTCTTC. The encoded protein is CASSLKGGGNEQFF.

The chain is built from TRBV4-1 and TRBJ2-7, with D possibly TRBD1 on 6 matching bases. Germline V CDR1 and CDR2: MGHRA, YSYEKL. The CDR3 runs 16 residues. Trimming took off 0 bases at V and 0 bases at J, with 12 bases between the two ends. The CDR3 DNA sequence: TGCGCCAGCAGCCAAGATTGGGGACAATCCTCCTACGAGCAGTACTTC. It yields the protein CASSQDWGQSSYEQYF.

The CDR3 loop reads CASKPAAGQGNTEAFF. The CDR3 DNA reads as TGTGCCAGCAAACCGGCCGCGGGACAGGGGAACACTGAAGCTTTCTTT. The genes are TRBV25-1 and TRBJ1-1; 9 bases are a match to TRBD1. The CDR3 runs 16 residues. Germline V gives CDR1 MGHDK, CDR2 SYGVNS. J was trimmed by 1 base and V by 7 bases; bases with no gene match: 10.

This clone has more than one count but fewer than ten. This chain uses TRBV2 with TRBJ1-6; TRBD1 is a possible D gene (6 bases). Trimming stripped 2 bases from V and 7 bases from J, with 12 bases between. CDR3 size: 15 residues. In germline, CDR1 is SNHLY, CDR2 FYNNEI. CDR3 protein: CASSELARGNSPLHF. CDR3 sequence (DNA): TGTGCCAGCAGTGAATTGGCCAGGGGCAATTCACCCCTCCACTTT.